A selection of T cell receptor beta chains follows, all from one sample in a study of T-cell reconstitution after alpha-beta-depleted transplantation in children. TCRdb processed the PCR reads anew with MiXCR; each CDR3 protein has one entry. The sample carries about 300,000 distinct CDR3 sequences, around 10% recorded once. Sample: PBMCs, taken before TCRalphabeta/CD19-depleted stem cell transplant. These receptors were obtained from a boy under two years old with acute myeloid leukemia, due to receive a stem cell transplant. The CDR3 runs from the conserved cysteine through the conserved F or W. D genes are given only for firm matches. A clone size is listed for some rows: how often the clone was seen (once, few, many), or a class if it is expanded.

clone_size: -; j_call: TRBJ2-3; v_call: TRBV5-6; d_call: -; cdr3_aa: CASSWERQGLQTDTQYF; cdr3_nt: TGTGCCAGCAGCTGGGAGAGGCAAGGACTCCAAACAGATACGCAGTATTTT
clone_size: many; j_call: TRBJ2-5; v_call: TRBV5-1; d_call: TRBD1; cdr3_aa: CASSSGGNQETQYF; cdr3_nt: TGCGCCAGCAGCTCAGGGGGAAACCAAGAGACCCAGTACTTC
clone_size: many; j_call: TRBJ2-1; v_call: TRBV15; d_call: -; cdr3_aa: CATSRDHLNEQFF; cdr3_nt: TGTGCCACCAGCAGAGATCATTTGAATGAGCAGTTCTTC
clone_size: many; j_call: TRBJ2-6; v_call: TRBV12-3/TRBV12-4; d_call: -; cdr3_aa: CASSLSGSIAYF; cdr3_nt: TGTGCCAGCAGTTTAAGTGGCAGCATAGCTTATTTC
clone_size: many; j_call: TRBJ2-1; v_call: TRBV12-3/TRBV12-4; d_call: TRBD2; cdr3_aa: CASSLVGTSLNEQFF; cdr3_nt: TGTGCCAGCAGTTTGGTAGGGACTAGTCTCAATGAGCAGTTCTTC
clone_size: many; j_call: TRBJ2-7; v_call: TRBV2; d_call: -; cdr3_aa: CASSGTTAQYF; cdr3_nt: TGTGCCAGCAGTGGGACCACAGCGCAGTACTTC
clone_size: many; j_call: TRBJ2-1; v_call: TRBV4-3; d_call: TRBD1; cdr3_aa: CASSHLYRGRINEQFF; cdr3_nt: TGCGCCAGCAGCCATCTCTACAGGGGGCGAATCAATGAGCAGTTCTTC
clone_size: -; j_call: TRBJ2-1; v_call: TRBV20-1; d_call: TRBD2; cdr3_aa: CSADNPGLTNNEQFF; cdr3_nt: TGCAGTGCCGATAATCCGGGACTAACGAACAATGAGCAGTTCTTC
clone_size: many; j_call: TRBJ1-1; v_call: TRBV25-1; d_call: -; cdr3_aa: CASSEFSRAEAFF; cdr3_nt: TGTGCCAGCAGTGAATTTAGTAGGGCTGAAGCTTTCTTT
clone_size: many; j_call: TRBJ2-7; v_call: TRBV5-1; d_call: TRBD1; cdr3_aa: CASSWDRGVNEQYF; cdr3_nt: TGCGCCAGCAGCTGGGACAGGGGAGTAAACGAGCAGTACTTC
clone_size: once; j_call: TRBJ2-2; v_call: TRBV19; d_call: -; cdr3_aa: CASSTGIGSYTGELFF; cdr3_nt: TGTGCCAGTAGTACGGGGATAGGGTCTTACACCGGGGAGCTGTTTTTT
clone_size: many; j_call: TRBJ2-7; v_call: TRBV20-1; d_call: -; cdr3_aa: CSANVGLQGEQYF; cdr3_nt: TGCAGTGCAAACGTTGGGCTCCAGGGCGAGCAGTACTTC
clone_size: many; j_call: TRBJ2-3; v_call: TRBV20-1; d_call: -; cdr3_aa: CSARDRGVGTDTQYF; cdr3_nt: TGCAGTGCTAGAGATCGGGGCGTGGGCACAGATACGCAGTATTTT
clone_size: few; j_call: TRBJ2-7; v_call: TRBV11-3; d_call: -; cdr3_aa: CASSLKKGPGKIYEQYF; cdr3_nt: TGTGCCAGCAGCTTAAAGAAGGGACCCGGGAAAATCTACGAGCAGTACTTC
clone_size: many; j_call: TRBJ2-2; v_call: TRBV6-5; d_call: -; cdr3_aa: CASSYLVGVGELFF; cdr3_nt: TGTGCCAGCAGTTACCTGGTAGGGGTCGGGGAGCTGTTTTTT
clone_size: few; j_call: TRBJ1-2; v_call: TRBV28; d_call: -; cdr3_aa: CATHVNYGYTF; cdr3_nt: TGTGCGACCCACGTTAACTATGGCTACACCTTC
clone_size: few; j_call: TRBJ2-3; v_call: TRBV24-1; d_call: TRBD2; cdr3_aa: CATSDPGTSGFVDTQYF; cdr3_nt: TGTGCCACCAGTGATCCCGGGACTAGCGGGTTCGTAGATACGCAGTATTTT
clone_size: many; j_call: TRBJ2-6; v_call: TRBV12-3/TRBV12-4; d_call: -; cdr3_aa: CASSLPISGANVLTF; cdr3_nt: TGTGCCAGCAGTTTACCGATCTCTGGGGCCAACGTCCTGACTTTC
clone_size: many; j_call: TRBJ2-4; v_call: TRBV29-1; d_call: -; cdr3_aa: CSVEAGAKNIQYF; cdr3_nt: TGCAGCGTTGAAGCGGGAGCCAAAAACATTCAGTACTTC
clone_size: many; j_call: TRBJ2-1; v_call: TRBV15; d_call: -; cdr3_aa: CATSREERSSYNEQFF; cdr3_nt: TGTGCCACCAGCAGAGAGGAACGAAGCTCCTACAATGAGCAGTTCTTC
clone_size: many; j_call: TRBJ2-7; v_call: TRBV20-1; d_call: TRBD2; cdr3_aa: CSARRGTSRYEQYF; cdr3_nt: TGCAGTGCTAGACGAGGGACTAGTCGGTACGAGCAGTACTTC
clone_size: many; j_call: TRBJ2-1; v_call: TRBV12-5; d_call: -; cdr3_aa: CASAKGGTLHNEQFF; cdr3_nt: TGTGCTAGCGCAAAGGGGGGTACCTTGCACAATGAGCAGTTCTTC
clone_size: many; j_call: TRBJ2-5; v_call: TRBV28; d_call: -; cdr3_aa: CASSSHFWVAELQETQYF; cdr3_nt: TGTGCCAGCAGTTCCCACTTTTGGGTAGCGGAGCTCCAAGAGACCCAGTACTTC
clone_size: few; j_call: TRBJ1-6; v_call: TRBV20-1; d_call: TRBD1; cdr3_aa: CSAPTGTGDRSPLHF; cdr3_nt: TGCAGTGCTCCCACCGGGACAGGGGACCGATCACCCCTCCACTTT
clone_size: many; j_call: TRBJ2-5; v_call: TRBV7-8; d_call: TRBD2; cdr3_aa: CASSLHREAGANQETQYF; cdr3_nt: TGTGCCAGCAGCCTCCACCGGGAGGCGGGAGCCAACCAAGAGACCCAGTACTTC
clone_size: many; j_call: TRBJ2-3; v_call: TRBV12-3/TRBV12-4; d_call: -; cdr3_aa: CASSFRGAIDTQYF; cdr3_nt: TGTGCCAGCAGTTTTCGGGGGGCCATAGATACGCAGTATTTT
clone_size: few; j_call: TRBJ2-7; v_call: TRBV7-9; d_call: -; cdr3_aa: CASSLVIWGRVDEQYF; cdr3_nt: TGTGCCAGCAGCTTAGTTATCTGGGGCCGAGTCGACGAGCAGTACTTC
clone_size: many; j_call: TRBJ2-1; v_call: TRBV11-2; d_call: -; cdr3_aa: CASSLDGGMGNEQFF; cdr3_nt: TGTGCCAGCAGCTTAGACGGGGGAATGGGCAATGAGCAGTTCTTC
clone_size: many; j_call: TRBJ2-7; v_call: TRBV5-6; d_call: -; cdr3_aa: CASGGGSSYEQYF; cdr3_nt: TGTGCCAGCGGCGGGGGCTCAAGCTACGAGCAGTACTTC
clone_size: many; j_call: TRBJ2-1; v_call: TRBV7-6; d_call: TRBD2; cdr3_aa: CASSPLLAGGPNEQFF; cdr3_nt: TGTGCCAGCAGCCCTCTGCTAGCGGGGGGGCCTAATGAGCAGTTCTTC
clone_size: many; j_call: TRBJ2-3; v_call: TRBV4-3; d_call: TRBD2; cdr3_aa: CASSQDITRELSDTQYF; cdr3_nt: TGCGCCAGCAGCCAAGATATCACGCGGGAGCTGTCAGATACGCAGTATTTT
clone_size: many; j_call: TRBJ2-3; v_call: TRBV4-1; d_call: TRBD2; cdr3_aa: CASSQERLAGATDTQYF; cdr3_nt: TGCGCCAGCAGCCAAGAAAGACTAGCGGGAGCAACAGATACGCAGTATTTT
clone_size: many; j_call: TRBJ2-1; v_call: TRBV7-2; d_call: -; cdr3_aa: CASSSGPGLPVNEQFF; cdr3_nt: TGTGCCAGCAGCTCCGGGCCGGGACTTCCGGTCAATGAGCAGTTCTTC
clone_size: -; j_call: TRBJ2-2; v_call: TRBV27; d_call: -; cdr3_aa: CASSPPMQVNTGELFF; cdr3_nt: TGTGCCAGCAGTCCCCCCATGCAGGTTAACACCGGGGAGCTGTTTTTT
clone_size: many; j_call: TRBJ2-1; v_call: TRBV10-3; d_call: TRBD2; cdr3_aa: CAITSGALLVREQFF; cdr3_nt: TGTGCCATCACTAGCGGGGCCCTCCTCGTACGGGAGCAGTTCTTC
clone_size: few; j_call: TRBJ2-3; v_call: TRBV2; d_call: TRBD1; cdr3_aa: CASSSRQGTGTDTQYF; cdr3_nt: TGTGCCAGCAGCTCCAGACAGGGAACAGGAACAGATACGCAGTATTTT
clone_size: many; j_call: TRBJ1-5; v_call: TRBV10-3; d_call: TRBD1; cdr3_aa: CAISRDRSSNQPQHF; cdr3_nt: TGTGCCATCAGCCGGGACAGGTCCTCCAATCAGCCCCAGCATTTT
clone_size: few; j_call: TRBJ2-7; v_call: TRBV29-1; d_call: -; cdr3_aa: CSVARLSYEQYF; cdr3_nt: TGCAGCGTTGCCAGACTCTCCTACGAGCAGTACTTC
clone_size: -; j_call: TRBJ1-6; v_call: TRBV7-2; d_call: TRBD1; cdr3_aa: CASSANRGLNSPLHF; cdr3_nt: TGTGCCAGCAGCGCCAACAGGGGGCTTAATTCACCCCTCCACTTT
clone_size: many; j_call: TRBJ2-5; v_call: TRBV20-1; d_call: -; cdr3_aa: CSASGTNIQETQYF; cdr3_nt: TGCAGTGCTAGTGGGACAAACATCCAAGAGACCCAGTACTTC
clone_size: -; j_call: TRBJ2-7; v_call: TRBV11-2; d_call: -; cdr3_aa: CASSLDPGLEQYF; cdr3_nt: TGTGCCAGCAGCTTAGATCCCGGGCTCGAGCAGTACTTC
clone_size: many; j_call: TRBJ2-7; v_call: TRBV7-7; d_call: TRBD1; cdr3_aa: CASSPDQGAYEQYF; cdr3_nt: TGTGCTAGCAGTCCGGATCAGGGGGCCTACGAGCAGTACTTC
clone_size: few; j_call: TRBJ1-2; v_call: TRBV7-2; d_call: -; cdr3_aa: CASSLLRHGYTF; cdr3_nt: TGTGCCAGCAGTCTTCTCAGACATGGCTACACCTTC
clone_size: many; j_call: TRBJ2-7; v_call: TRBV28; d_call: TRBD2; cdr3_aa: CASSPLGLAGDNYEQYF; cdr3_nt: TGTGCCAGCAGTCCCCTTGGACTAGCGGGAGACAACTACGAGCAGTACTTC
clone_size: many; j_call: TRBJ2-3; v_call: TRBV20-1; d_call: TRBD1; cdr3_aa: CSASRGDRGTDTQYF; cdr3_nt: TGCAGTGCCTCCCGAGGGGACAGGGGGACAGATACGCAGTATTTT
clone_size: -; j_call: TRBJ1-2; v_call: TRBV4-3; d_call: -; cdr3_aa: CASSQEPLQLGNYGYTF; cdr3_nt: TGCGCCAGCAGCCAAGAACCCCTGCAGTTGGGAAACTATGGCTACACCTTC
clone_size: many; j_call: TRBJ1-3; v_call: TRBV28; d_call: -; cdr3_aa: CASRYHTARNTIYF; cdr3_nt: TGTGCCAGCAGATATCACACGGCCAGAAACACCATATATTTT
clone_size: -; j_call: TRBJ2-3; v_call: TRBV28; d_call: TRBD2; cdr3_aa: CASSSPAGYTTDTQYF; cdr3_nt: TGTGCCAGCAGTTCCCCAGCGGGGTATACCACAGATACGCAGTATTTT
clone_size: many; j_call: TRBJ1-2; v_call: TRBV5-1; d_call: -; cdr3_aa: CASSSSGRDYGYTF; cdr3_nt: TGCGCCAGCAGCTCCTCAGGGAGAGACTATGGCTACACCTTC
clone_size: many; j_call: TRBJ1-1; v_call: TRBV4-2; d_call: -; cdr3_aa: CASSQARAQNTEAFF; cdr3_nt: TGTGCCAGCAGCCAAGCCCGGGCCCAGAACACTGAAGCTTTCTTT
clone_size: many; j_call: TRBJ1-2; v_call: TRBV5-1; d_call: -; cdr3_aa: CASSLESSYGYTF; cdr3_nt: TGCGCCAGCAGCTTGGAGAGCAGCTATGGCTACACCTTC
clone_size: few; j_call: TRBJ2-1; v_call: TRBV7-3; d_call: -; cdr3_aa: CASSSNPPRNEQFF; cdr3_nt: TGTGCCAGCAGCTCAAACCCCCCGCGGAATGAGCAGTTCTTC
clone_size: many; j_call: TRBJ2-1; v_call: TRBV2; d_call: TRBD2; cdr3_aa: CAPNGASGASNEQFF; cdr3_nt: TGTGCCCCAAATGGGGCTAGCGGGGCGTCAAATGAGCAGTTCTTC
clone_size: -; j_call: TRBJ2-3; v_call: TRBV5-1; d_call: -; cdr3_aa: CASSLRTVDTQYF; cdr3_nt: TGCGCCAGCAGCTTACGGACAGTTGATACGCAGTATTTT
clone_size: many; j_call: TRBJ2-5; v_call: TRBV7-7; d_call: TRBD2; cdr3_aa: CASSQTSAKETQYF; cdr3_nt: TGTGCTAGCAGCCAAACTAGCGCGAAAGAGACCCAGTACTTC
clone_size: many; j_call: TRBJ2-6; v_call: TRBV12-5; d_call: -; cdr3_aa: CASGLALSGTDLSGANVLTF; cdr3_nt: TGTGCTAGTGGTTTGGCGCTATCCGGGACGGACCTTTCTGGGGCCAACGTCCTGACTTTC
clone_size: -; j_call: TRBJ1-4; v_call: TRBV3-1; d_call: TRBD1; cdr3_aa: CASSHWGQGRGNEKLFF; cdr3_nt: TGTGCCAGCAGCCATTGGGGACAGGGTCGTGGTAATGAAAAACTGTTTTTT
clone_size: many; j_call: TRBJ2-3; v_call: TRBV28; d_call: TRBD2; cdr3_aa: CASSPWGSGGALTDTQYF; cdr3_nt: TGTGCCAGCAGTCCGTGGGGTAGCGGGGGGGCCCTCACAGATACGCAGTATTTT
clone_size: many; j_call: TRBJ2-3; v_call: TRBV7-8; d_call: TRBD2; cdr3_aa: CASSFPLAGGLDTQYF; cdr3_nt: TGTGCCAGCAGCTTCCCACTAGCGGGGGGATTGGATACGCAGTATTTT